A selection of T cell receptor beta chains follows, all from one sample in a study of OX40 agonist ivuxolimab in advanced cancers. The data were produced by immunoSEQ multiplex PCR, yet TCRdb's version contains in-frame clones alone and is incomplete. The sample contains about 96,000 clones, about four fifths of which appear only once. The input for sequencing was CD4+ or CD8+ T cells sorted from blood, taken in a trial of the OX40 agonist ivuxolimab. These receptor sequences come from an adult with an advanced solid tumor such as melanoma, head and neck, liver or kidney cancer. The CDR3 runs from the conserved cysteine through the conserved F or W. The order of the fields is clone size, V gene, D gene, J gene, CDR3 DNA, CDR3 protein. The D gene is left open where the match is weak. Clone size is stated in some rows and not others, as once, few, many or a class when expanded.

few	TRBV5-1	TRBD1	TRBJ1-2	TGCGCCAGCAGCACCGGACAGGGGGCCGATGGCTACACCTTC	CASSTGQGADGYTF
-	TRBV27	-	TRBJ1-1	TGTGCCAGCAGTTTCCAGGGCACTGAAGCTTTCTTT	CASSFQGTEAFF
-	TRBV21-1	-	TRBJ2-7	TGTGCCAGCAGCAAAGAGCAGCCCTCCTACGAGCAGTACTTC	CASSKEQPSYEQYF
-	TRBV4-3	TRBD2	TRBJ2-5	TGCGCCAGCAGCCAAGATCTGCGCGGGGGGGCTCAGGGAGAGACCCAGTACTTC	CASSQDLRGGAQGETQYF
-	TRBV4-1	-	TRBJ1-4	TGCGCCAGCAGCCAAGCCGGGTGGAGAGGGACAACTAATGAAAAACTGTTTTTT	CASSQAGWRGTTNEKLFF
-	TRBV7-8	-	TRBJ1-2	TGTGCCAGCAGCTTAAAGGCGGGAGGCTACACCTTC	CASSLKAGGYTF
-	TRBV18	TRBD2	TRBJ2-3	TGTGCCAGCTCACTACTGACTAGCGGGACTAGCACAGATACGCAGTATTTT	CASSLLTSGTSTDTQYF
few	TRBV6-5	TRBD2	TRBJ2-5	TGTGCCAGCAGTTCCCCACTAGCGGGGGATTTTGAGACCCAGTACTTC	CASSSPLAGDFETQYF
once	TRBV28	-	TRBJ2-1	TGTGCCAGCAGTTTAGGGTACAATGAGCAGTTCTTC	CASSLGYNEQFF
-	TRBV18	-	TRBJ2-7	TGTGCCAGCTCACCCCTCCCCGGGCCGCCTTCCTACGAGCAGTACTTC	CASSPLPGPPSYEQYF
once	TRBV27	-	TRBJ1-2	TGTGCCAGCAGTCTCGTACCAGAAATGGTAGGCTATGGCTACACCTTC	CASSLVPEMVGYGYTF
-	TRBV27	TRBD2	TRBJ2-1	TGTGCCAGCAGTGTCAGTAGGACTAGCGGGAGGGAGCAGTTCTTC	CASSVSRTSGREQFF
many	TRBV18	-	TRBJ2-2	TGTGCCAGCTCACCACCTATCGGCTTTGGCGGGAACACCGGGGAGCTGTTTTTT	CASSPPIGFGGNTGELFF
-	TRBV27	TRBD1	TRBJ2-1	TGTGCCAGCAGTTTATGGGCAGGGGGCGATGGGGATGAGCAGTTCTTC	CASSLWAGGDGDEQFF
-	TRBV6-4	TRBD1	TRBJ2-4	TGTGCCAGCAGTCCGGACAGGGTAGCCAAAAACATTCAGTACTTC	CASSPDRVAKNIQYF
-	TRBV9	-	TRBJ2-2	TGTGCCAGCAGCGCGGAAATGACGACGAACACCGGGGAGCTGTTTTTT	CASSAEMTTNTGELFF
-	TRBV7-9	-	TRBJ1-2	TGTGCCAGCAGCCTCTCTAACAGGCGTGAAGGCTACACCTTC	CASSLSNRREGYTF
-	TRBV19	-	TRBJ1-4	TGTGCCAGTAGTATTCGACAGGCTGTTGCAACTAATGAAAAACTGTTTTTT	CASSIRQAVATNEKLFF
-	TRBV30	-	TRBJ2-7	TGTGCCTGGGGTGATTTCGAGCAGTACTTC	CAWGDFEQYF
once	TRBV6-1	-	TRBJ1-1	TGTGCCAGCAGTCCGCCGGCCTGGAGGACTGAAGCTTTCTTT	CASSPPAWRTEAFF
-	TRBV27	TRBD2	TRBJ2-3	TGTGCCAGCAGTAGCGGGGGGATGGATACGCAGTATTTT	CASSSGGMDTQYF
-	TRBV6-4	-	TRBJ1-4	TGTGCCAAGAGTAATGAAAAACTGTTTTTT	CAKSNEKLFF
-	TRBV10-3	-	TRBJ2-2	TGTGCCATCAGCCCGGGACAAACGCACACCGGGGAGCTGTTTTTT	CAISPGQTHTGELFF
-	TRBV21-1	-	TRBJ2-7	TGTGCCAGCAGCAAAGTGGTAGGCAGGGGGCTCTCCTCCTACGAGCAGTACTTC	CASSKVVGRGLSSYEQYF
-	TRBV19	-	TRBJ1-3	TGTGCCAGTAGTACGGAACGGAGAAACACCATATATTTT	CASSTERRNTIYF
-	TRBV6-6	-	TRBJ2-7	TGTGCCAGCAGTTACATCTCGGGGGCGCGATGCGAGCAGTACTTC	CASSYISGARCEQYF
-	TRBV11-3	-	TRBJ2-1	TGTGCCAGCAGTTGGGACTCCTCCTACAATGAGCAGTTCTTC	CASSWDSSYNEQFF
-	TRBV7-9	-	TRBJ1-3	TGTGCCAGCAGCTTAGGAGGGGCTGGAAACACCATATATTTT	CASSLGGAGNTIYF
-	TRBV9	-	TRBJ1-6	TGTGCCAGCAGCGTCCTCGATAATTCACCCCTCCACTTT	CASSVLDNSPLHF
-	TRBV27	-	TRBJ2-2	TGTGCCAGCAGGACCTTTTCAACCGGGGAGCTGTTTTTT	CASRTFSTGELFF
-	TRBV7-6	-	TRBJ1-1	TGTGCCAGCAGCTTAGAGAGGGGATCTACCAGCACTGAAGCTTTCTTT	CASSLERGSTSTEAFF
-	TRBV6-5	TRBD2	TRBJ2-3	TGTGCCAGCAGGCGGGAGCGAGGGACAGATACGCAGTATTTT	CASRRERGTDTQYF
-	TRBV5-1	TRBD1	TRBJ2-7	TGCGCCAGCAGCTTGGGGACAGGGAAACAGGTGGATGAGCAGTACTTC	CASSLGTGKQVDEQYF
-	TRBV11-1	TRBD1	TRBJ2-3	TGTGCCAGCAGCCCGGGACAGGGGGCAACGAGGGCAGATACGCAGTATTTT	CASSPGQGATRADTQYF
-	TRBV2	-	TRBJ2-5	TGTGCCAGCAACGGCAGGGAGACCCAGTACTTC	CASNGRETQYF
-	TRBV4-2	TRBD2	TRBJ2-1	TGTGCCAGCAGCCAAGATGGACCTAGCGGGGGACCCTACAATGAGCAGTTCTTC	CASSQDGPSGGPYNEQFF
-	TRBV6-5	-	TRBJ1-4	TGTGCCAGCAGTTACTCAGGGCCCCAGGCTAATGAAAAACTGTTTTTT	CASSYSGPQANEKLFF
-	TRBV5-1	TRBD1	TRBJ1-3	TGCGCCAGCAGCGGGGGACAGGGGACTGGAAACACCATATATTTT	CASSGGQGTGNTIYF
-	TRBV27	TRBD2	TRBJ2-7	TGTGCCAGCCGGAATAGCGGGAGTCGCTACGAGCAGTACTTC	CASRNSGSRYEQYF
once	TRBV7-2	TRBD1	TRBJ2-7	TGTGCCAGCAGCTCAGCACCGGGACAGGGCTACGAGCAGTACTTC	CASSSAPGQGYEQYF
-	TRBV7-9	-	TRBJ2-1	TGTGCCAGCAGATATAAAGACAATGAGCAGTTCTTC	CASRYKDNEQFF
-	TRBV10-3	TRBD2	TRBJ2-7	TGTGCCATCAGTGAGTCGGGGACTAGCGGGGGGAGCTCCTACGAGCAGTACTTC	CAISESGTSGGSSYEQYF
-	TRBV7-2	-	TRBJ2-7	TGTGCCAGCAGCTTAGAATTCAGCTTGTATCTCGAGCAGTACTTC	CASSLEFSLYLEQYF
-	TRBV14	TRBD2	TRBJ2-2	TGTGCCAGCAGCCAACCCGGACTAGTCACCGGGGAGCTGTTTTTT	CASSQPGLVTGELFF
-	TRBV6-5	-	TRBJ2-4	TGTGCCAGCAGTTCCGGACTAGAGGGGGTGGGGAACATTCAGTACTTC	CASSSGLEGVGNIQYF
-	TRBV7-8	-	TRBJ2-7	TGTGCCAGCAGCTTAGAGGCCCCAAGGGGCTACGAGCAGTACTTC	CASSLEAPRGYEQYF
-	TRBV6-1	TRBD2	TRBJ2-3	TGTGCCAGCAGTGGGACTAGCGGGGGGCGCACAGATACGCAGTATTTT	CASSGTSGGRTDTQYF